Following are 20 T cell receptor beta chains from one sample sequenced in a study of identifying expanded T cells in peripheral blood. Profiled with immunoSEQ multiplex PCR; TCRdb holds only in-frame clones, not every one. The table shows 100,000 or so clones, with approximately 90% occurring only once. The source material was blood. The receptors were gathered from a person aged 18 to 75 in good health.

V and J are TRBV5-5 and TRBJ2-7; a weak D match, TRBD1 (6 bases). Germline-derived CDR1 and CDR2 are SGHKS and YYEKEE (reference sequence). The CDR3 has 14 amino acids. The germline V and J ends were trimmed by 2 bases and 12 bases, with 21 bases remaining between them. CDR3 DNA sequence: TGTGCCAGCAGCTTCGGACAGAACCAGGGGTATGGGTACTTC. Translating it yields CASSFGQNQGYGYF.

The genes are TRBV5-4 and TRBJ1-2; possibly TRBD1 for D (5 bases). The ends were cut back, 2 bases at V and 11 bases at J, with 22 bases in the middle. The CDR3 has 15 amino acids. Germline CDR1 reads SGHNT; CDR2 reads YYREEE (reference sequence). The DNA of the CDR3 is TGTGCCAGCAGCTTAAACAGGCCCACCCGGGGGATATACACCTTC. Amino acid sequence: CASSLNRPTRGIYTF. Looking up the rest from reference TRBV5-4 and TRBJ1-2 gives the full variable domain: ETGVTQSPTHLIKTRGQQVTLRCSSQSGHNTVSWYQQALGQGPQFIFQYYREEENGRGNFPPRFSGLQFPNYSSELNVNALELDDSALYLCASSLNRPTRGIYTFGSGTRLTVV.

The chain uses TRBV7-2 and TRBJ2-4, with D possibly matching TRBD1 (5 bases). Trimming left V 5 bases short and J 6 bases short, with 11 bases between. Germline CDR1 SGHTA, CDR2 FQGNSA. The CDR3 covers 13 residues. The CDR3 here is CASSPQGINIQYF. Written as DNA, the CDR3 is TGTGCCAGCAGCCCCCAGGGAATAAACATTCAGTACTTC.

V gene TRBV5-1 combines with J gene TRBJ2-7; 12 positions agree with TRBD2. With 4 bases clipped from V and 4 bases from J, the junction kept 15 bases outside the gene matches. The CDR3 is 18 residues long. Germline CDR1 and CDR2: SGHRS and YFSETQ. In DNA form, the CDR3 reads TGCGCCAGCAGCCCGTACGTGCTAGCGGGGGGGCCGGGATACGAGCAGTACTTC. Translating gives CASSPYVLAGGPGYEQYF.

The chain is built from TRBV5-1 and TRBJ1-1, with 8 positions matching TRBD1. Losses at the gene ends were 4 bases for V and 4 bases for J; bases not matched to a gene: 9. From germline, CDR1 is SGHRS and CDR2 YFSETQ. This CDR3 is built from 15 residues. CDR3 in DNA: TGCGCCAGCAGCAACGCACAGGGGGATGGCACTGAAGCTTTCTTT. This codes for CASSNAQGDGTEAFF.

The chain employs TRBV13 and TRBJ2-7; tentatively, D is TRBD1 (6 bases). The CDR3 runs to 17 residues. CDR1 and CDR2 (germline): PRHDT, FYEKMQ (reference sequence). V was cut by 1 base and J by 2 bases, with 18 bases left in between. CDR3 region: CASSLEGDTSHPYEQYF. The CDR3 DNA reads TGTGCCAGCAGCTTAGAGGGGGACACCTCACACCCCTACGAGCAGTACTTC.

On this clone itself: Other DNA sequences in the same sample also yield this CDR3. This chain joins TRBV28 and TRBJ1-1; D gene uncertain. The V gene's germline CDR1 is MDHEN and CDR2 SYDVKM. The CDR3 sequence is 13 residues long. Between the trimmed V and J ends, which lost 5 bases and 3 bases, there was a span of 10 bases. The CDR3 loop reads CASSPPQYTEAFF. The CDR3 bases are TGTGCCAGCAGTCCCCCCCAGTACACTGAAGCTTTCTTT.

This rearrangement joins TRBV2 to TRBJ2-2; tentative D call: TRBD1 (6 bases). The CDR3 spans 13 residues. V shed 7 bases and J shed 3 bases, with 9 bases lying between them. CDR1 is SNHLY and CDR2 is FYNNEI in the germline V gene. CDR3 amino acids: CASNRVDTGELFF. In nucleotides, the CDR3 is TGTGCCAGCAACAGGGTCGACACCGGGGAGCTGTTTTTT.

The gene calls are TRBV19 and TRBJ1-2; D possibly corresponds to TRBD1 (5 bases). Per germline, CDR1 LNHDA and CDR2 SQIVND (reference sequence). V was cut by 6 bases and J by 6 bases, with 11 bases left in between. The CDR3 contains 12 residues. CDR3 sequence (DNA): TGTGCCAGTAGGGGGCCTAATGATGGCTACACCTTC. Protein sequence: CASRGPNDGYTF.

The chain couples TRBV4-2 to TRBJ2-3; the match to TRBD2 covers 16 bases. V lost 4 bases, J lost 1 base, and 8 bases stayed unmatched. Germline assignment: CDR1 LGHNA and CDR2 YNFKEQ. The CDR3 is 19 residues long. The CDR3 here is CASSLGLAGGPTRTDTQYF. CDR3 bases: TGTGCCAGCAGCCTGGGACTAGCGGGGGGGCCGACTCGCACAGATACGCAGTATTTT.

The CDR3 nucleotides read TGCGCCAGCAGACAACTAGCGGGGGGGCAAGAGACCCAGTACTTC. Translation: CASRQLAGGQETQYF. The chain recombines TRBV5-1 with TRBJ2-5, with TRBD2 matching 13 bases. The CDR3 runs to 15 residues. The germline V gene has CDR1 SGHRS and CDR2 YFSETQ. J gave up 2 bases and V 5 bases, and 3 bases lay outside the gene matches.

This chain connects TRBV10-3 to TRBJ1-1; D is unclear. CDR3 length equals 13 residues. V was trimmed by 3 bases and J by 2 bases, leaving 7 bases between them. Per germline, CDR1 ENHRY and CDR2 SYGVKD. The CDR3 region has the DNA TGTGCCATCAGTGATTTGGGAAACACTGAAGCTTTCTTT. Protein sequence: CAISDLGNTEAFF.

This chain uses TRBV5-8 with TRBJ2-5; D is undetermined. Trimming removed 4 bases at V and 7 bases at J, with 5 bases between. Germline V gives CDR1 SGHTS, CDR2 YDEGEE. This CDR3 contains 10 residues. Written as DNA, the CDR3 is TGTGCCAGCAGCCAACGGACCCAGTACTTC. It specifies CASSQRTQYF.

The V gene is TRBV7-6, the J gene TRBJ2-7; TRBD1 matches at 9 bases. CDR1 and CDR2 from the germline V gene are SGHVS and FNYEAQ. This CDR3 has 17 amino acids. The V and J ends lost 5 bases and 2 bases, in that order; junction bases with no gene match: 13. This CDR3 reads CASSPRTGGQLPYEQYF. CDR3 coding DNA: TGTGCCAGCAGCCCTCGAACAGGGGGCCAATTGCCCTACGAGCAGTACTTC.

CDR3 residues: CASRTDRIGQETQYF. The CDR3 coding sequence is TGTGCCAGCAGAACCGACAGGATTGGACAAGAGACCCAGTACTTC. J is TRBJ2-5 and V is TRBV6-5, with a tentative D call TRBD1 (6 bases). CDR3 length: 15 amino acids. From germline, CDR1 is MNHEY and CDR2 SVGAGI. The V end lost 6 bases, the J end lost 2 bases, and 16 bases lay between the germline ends.

V and J are TRBV4-2 and TRBJ1-4; the D is unclear. Germline loops: CDR1 LGHNA, CDR2 YNFKEQ. CDR3 length: 13 residues. V lost 0 bases and J 3 bases, leaving 2 bases between the germline ends. The CDR3 loop reads CASSQEPNEKLFF. In nucleotides, the CDR3 is TGTGCCAGCAGCCAAGAACCTAATGAAAAACTGTTTTTT.

The gene calls are TRBV12-5 and TRBJ2-5, with 9 bases identical to TRBD1. Germline-derived CDR1 and CDR2 are LGHNT and FRNRAP. This CDR3 is 16 amino acids long. V lost 1 base, J lost 3 bases, and 6 bases stayed unmatched. CDR3 amino acids: CASGLGTGAPEETQYF. The CDR3 DNA follows: TGTGCTAGTGGTTTGGGGACAGGGGCCCCCGAAGAGACCCAGTACTTC. Together with reference TRBV12-5 and TRBJ2-5, the CDR3 gives the full variable domain: DARVTQTPRHKVTEMGQEVTMRCQPILGHNTVFWYRQTMMQGLELLAYFRNRAPLDDSGMPKDRFSAEMPDATLATLKIQPSEPRDSAVYFCASGLGTGAPEETQYFGPGTRLLVL.

The chain has TRBV28 and TRBJ2-3, with D possibly being TRBD1 or TRBD2 (5 bases each). This CDR3 is built from 15 residues. Trimming took off 2 bases at V and 6 bases at J, with 15 bases between the two ends. In germline, CDR1 is MDHEN, CDR2 SYDVKM. The CDR3 region has the DNA TGTGCCAGCAGTTTAGGGGGACCCCGAGGTGATACGCAGTATTTT. Translating gives CASSLGGPRGDTQYF.

J is TRBJ2-5 and V is TRBV6-7; D gene unclear. TRBV6-7 carries the ORF label, with uncertain function. V lost 0 bases and J lost 5, with 22 bases in between. The CDR3 loop spans 18 amino acids. The CDR3 bases are TGTGCCAGCAGTTACTCCCCCCCACTGCGAGGATTGCGGGAGACCCAGTACTTC. This gives the protein CASSYSPPLRGLRETQYF.

The V call is TRBV6-1, the J call TRBJ1-1; 7 bases match TRBD1. The CDR3 extends over 14 amino acids. After removal of 6 bases from V and 0 bases from J, the junction contained 4 bases not matched to a gene. Germline V gene sequence: CDR1 MNHNS, CDR2 SASEGT. The CDR3 sequence: CASSPGQMNTEAFF. The CDR3 DNA is TGTGCCAGCAGCCCGGGACAGATGAACACTGAAGCTTTCTTT.